The subject of this entry is one TCR beta chain. These data come from a study of control samples from healthy donors and cancer patients. Produced via immunoSEQ multiplex PCR; TCRdb's table is partial and in-frame only. The repertoire includes about 130,000 clones, approximately 90% of them detected once, and 8.6% sits in the top ten. The CDR3 runs 15 residues. The V end was cut by 4 bases, the J end by 2 bases, with 13 bases between. Germline CDR1 SNHLY, CDR2 FYNNEI. This receptor was identified in a man between 18 and 29 years old in good health. The material sequenced was blood. The rearrangement uses TRBV2 and TRBJ2-3; D gene ambiguous. CDR3 in amino acids: CASSGSVRLTDTQYF. In DNA form, the CDR3 reads TGTGCCAGCAGTGGGTCAGTAAGGCTCACAGATACGCAGTATTTT.